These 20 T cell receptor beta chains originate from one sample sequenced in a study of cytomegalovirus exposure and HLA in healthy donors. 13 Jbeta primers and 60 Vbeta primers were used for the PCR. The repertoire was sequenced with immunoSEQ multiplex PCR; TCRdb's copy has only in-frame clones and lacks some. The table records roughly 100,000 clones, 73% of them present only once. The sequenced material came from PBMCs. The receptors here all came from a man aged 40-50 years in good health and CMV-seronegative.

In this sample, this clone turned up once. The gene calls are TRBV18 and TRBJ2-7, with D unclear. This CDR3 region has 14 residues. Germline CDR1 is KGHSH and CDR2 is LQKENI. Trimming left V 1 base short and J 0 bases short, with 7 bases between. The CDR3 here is CASSPLRSSYEQYF. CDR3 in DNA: TGTGCCAGCTCACCACTGCGTAGCTCCTACGAGCAGTACTTC.

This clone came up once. In DNA form, the CDR3 reads TGTGCCAGCAGCTTCGGGGGGGGACCCACTGAAGCTTTCTTT. Translating gives CASSFGGGPTEAFF. J is TRBJ1-1 and V is TRBV7-9; weak D call: TRBD1 (5 bases). Looked up from germline, CDR1 is SEHNR and CDR2 is FQNEAQ (reference sequence). The CDR3 sequence is 14 residues long. Between the trimmed V and J ends, which lost 3 bases and 4 bases, there was a span of 12 bases.

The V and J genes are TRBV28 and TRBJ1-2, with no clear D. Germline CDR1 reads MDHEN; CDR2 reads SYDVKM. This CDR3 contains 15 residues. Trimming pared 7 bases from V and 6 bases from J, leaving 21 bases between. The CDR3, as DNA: TGTGCCAGCAAATCAGAGGGAGAAAGGACGGATGGCTACACCTTC. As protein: CASKSEGERTDGYTF.

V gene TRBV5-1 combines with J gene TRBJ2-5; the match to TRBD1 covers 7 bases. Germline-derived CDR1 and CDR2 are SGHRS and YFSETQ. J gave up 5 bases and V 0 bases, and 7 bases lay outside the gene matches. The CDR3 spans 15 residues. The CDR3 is CASSLGQGNVETQYF. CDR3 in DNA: TGCGCCAGCAGCTTGGGACAGGGTAATGTCGAGACCCAGTACTTC.

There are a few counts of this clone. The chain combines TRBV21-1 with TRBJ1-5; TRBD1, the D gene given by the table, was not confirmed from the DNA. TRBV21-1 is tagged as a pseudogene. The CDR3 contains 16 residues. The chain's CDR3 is CASSKRWQGDSQPQHF. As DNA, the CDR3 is TGTGCCAGCAGCAAAAGGTGGCAGGGGGACAGTCAGCCCCAGCATTTT.

Here the CDR3 DNA reads TGTGCCACCAGCAGTGGCCCGGGACAACTTAGCACAGATACGCAGTATTTT. Protein sequence: CATSSGPGQLSTDTQYF. V and J are TRBV15 and TRBJ2-3, with D perhaps TRBD1 (6 bases). The CDR3 is 17 amino acids. Per germline, CDR1 LNHNV and CDR2 YYDKDF (reference sequence). Trimming removed 3 bases from V and 0 bases from J, with 16 bases in between.

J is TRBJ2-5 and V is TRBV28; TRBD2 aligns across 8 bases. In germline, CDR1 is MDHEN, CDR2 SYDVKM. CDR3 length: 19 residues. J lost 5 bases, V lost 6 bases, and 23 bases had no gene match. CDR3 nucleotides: TGTGCCAGCAGACTGGCTATGGGCAGGTTGCGGGGGGCCTGGGAGACCCAGTACTTC. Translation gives CASRLAMGRLRGAWETQYF.

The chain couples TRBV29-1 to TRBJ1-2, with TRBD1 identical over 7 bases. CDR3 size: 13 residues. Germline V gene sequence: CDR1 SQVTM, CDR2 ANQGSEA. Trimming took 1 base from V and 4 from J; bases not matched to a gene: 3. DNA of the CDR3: TGCAGCGTTGAAGTGGGACAGTTCTATGGCTACACCTTC. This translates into CSVEVGQFYGYTF.

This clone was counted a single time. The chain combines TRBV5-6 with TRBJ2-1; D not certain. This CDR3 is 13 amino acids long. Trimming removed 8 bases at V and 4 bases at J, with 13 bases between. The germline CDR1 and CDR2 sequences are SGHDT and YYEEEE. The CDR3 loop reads CASKKSLYNEQFF. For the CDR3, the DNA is TGTGCCAGTAAGAAAAGCCTATACAATGAGCAGTTCTTC.

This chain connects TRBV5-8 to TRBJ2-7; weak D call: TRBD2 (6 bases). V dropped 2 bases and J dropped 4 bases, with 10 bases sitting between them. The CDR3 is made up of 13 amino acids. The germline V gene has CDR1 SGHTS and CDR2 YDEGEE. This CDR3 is CASSFTGGYEQYF. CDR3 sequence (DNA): TGTGCCAGCAGCTTCACCGGGGGTTACGAGCAGTACTTC.

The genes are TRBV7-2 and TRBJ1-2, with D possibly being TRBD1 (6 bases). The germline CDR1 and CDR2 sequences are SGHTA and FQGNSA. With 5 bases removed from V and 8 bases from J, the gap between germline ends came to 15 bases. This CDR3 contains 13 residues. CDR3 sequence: CASSEDSRLGYTF. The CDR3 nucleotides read TGTGCCAGCAGCGAGGACAGCAGGTTAGGCTACACCTTC. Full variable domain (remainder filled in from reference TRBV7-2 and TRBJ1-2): GAGVSQSPSNKVTEKGKDVELRCDPISGHTALYWYRQSLGQGLEFLIYFQGNSAPDKSGLPSDRFSAERTGGSVSTLTIQRTQQEDSAVYLCASSEDSRLGYTFGSGTRLTVV.

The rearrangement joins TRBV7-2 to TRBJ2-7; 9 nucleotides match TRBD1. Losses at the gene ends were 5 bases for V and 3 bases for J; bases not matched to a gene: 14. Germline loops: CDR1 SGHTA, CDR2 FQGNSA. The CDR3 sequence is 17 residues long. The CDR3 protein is CASSKLGTGSSFYEQYF. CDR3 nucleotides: TGTGCCAGCAGCAAACTAGGGACAGGGTCCTCCTTCTACGAGCAGTACTTC.

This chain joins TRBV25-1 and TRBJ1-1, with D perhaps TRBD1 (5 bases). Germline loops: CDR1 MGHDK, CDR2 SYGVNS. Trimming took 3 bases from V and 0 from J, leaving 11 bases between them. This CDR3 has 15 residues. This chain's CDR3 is CASSDWRQLNTEAFF. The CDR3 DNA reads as TGTGCCAGCAGTGATTGGAGACAGTTGAACACTGAAGCTTTCTTT.

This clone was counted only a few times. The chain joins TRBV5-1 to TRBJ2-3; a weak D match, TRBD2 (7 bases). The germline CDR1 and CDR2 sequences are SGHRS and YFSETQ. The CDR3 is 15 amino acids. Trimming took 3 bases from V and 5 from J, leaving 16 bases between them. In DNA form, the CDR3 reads TGCGCCAGCAGCTACCCGGGGGGCGAAAAAGATACGCAGTATTTT. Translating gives CASSYPGGEKDTQYF.

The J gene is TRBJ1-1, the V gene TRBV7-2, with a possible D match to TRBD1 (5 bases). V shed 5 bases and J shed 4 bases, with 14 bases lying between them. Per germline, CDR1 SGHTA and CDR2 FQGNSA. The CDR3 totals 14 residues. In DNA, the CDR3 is TGTGCCAGCAGCCCGGAGGGACGGACCACTGAAGCTTTCTTT. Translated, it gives CASSPEGRTTEAFF.

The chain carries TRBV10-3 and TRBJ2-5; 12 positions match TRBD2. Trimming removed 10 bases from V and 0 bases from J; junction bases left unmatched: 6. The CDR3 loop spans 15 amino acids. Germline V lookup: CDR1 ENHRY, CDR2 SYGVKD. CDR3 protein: CATKTSGGYQETQYF. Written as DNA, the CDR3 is TGTGCCACCAAGACTAGCGGGGGATACCAAGAGACCCAGTACTTC.

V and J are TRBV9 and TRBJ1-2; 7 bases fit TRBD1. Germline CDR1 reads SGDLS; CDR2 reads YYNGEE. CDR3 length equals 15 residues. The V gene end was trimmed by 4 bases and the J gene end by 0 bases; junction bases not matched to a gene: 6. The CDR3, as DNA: TGTGCCAGCAGCCCCCGACAGGGTACTAACTATGGCTACACCTTC. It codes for CASSPRQGTNYGYTF.

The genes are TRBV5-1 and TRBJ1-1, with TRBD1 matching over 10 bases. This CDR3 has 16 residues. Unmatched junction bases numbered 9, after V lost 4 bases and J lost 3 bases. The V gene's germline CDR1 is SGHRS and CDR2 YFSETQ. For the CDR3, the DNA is TGCGCCAGCAGCCCCGGGACAGGGGTATTCGACACTGAAGCTTTCTTT. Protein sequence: CASSPGTGVFDTEAFF.

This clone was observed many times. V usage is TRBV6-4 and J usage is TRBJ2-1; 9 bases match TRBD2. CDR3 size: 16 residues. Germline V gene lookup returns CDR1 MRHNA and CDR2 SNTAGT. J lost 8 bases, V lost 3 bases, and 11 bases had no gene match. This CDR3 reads CASSESLGGGADEQFF. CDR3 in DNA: TGTGCCAGCAGTGAGTCCCTTGGCGGGGGGGCCGATGAGCAGTTCTTC.

CDR3: CATDPDRASWTEAFF. CDR3 bases: TGTGCCACCGACCCGGACAGGGCGTCTTGGACTGAAGCTTTCTTT. This rearrangement joins TRBV6-1 to TRBJ1-1, with TRBD1 identical over 8 bases. V trimming: 10 bases; J trimming: 5 bases; junction bases outside the gene matches: 15. The V gene's germline CDR1 is MNHNS and CDR2 SASEGT. The CDR3 is 15 residues long.